This TCR beta chain comes out of a study of tumor-infiltrating lymphocytes in primary liver carcinoma. The germline V gene has CDR1 SGDLS and CDR2 YYNGEE. The CDR3 loop spans 12 amino acids. V dropped 5 bases and J dropped 5 bases, with 10 bases sitting between them. From approximately 0.5 ug of total RNA, TCR beta-specific cDNA was reverse-transcribed using a constant-region primer. Three-round nested multiplex PCR performed with slightly modified ARM-PCR produced the TCR beta libraries. PCR rounds one and two used TRBV1-TRBV30 forward primers with a C-beta reverse primer for 10 cycles each. MiXCR was run by TCRdb on the multiplex PCR reads, yielding one entry per CDR3 protein. The data contain about 120,000 distinct CDR3 sequences, less than 75% of them seen just once; the ten biggest clones take up about 8%. Unsorted bulk tissue (about 18-30 mg) underwent RNA and DNA co-extraction.

The sequenced sample consisted of tumor-adjacent normal liver tissue. The chain employs TRBV9 and TRBJ2-5; D may be TRBD2 (6 bases). The TCR originated in a woman in her sixties or seventies with primary liver carcinoma and hepatitis B virus infection. CDR3 residues: CASSRRGETQYF. CDR3 DNA: TGTGCCAGCAGTCGACGGGGGGAGACCCAGTACTTC.